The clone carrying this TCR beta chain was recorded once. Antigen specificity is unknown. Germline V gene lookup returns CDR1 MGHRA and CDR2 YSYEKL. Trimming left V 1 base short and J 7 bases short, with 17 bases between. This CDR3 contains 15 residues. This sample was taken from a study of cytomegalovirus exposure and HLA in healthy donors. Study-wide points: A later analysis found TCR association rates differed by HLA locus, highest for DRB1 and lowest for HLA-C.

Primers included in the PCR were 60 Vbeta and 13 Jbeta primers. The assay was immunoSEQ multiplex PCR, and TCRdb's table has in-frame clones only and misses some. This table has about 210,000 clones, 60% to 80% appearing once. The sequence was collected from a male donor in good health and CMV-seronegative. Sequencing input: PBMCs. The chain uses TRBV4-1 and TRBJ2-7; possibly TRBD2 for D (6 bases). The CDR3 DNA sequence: TGCGCCAGCAGCCAAGTGCCGGGAGCGTCCTGGGAGCAGTACTTC. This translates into CASSQVPGASWEQYF.